A single sample is the source of the 9 T cell receptor beta chains below, sequenced in a study of blood T cell repertoires in COVID-19. Produced via immunoSEQ multiplex PCR; TCRdb's table is partial and in-frame only. Of fewer than 350,000 clones listed, around 87% are singletons. What was sequenced was PBMCs or T cells enriched from blood (not recorded which). The receptors originated from a woman aged 18-30 years with acute COVID-19.

The CDR3 sequence: CASSLRDSAYEQYF. The CDR3 DNA reads TGTGCCAGCAGTCTCCGGGACAGTGCCTACGAGCAGTACTTC. The chain is built from TRBV28 and TRBJ2-7; 7 bases map to TRBD1. The length of the CDR3 is 14 residues. The V segment lost 5 bases and the J segment 2 bases; nucleotides outside the gene matches: 6. Germline loops: CDR1 MDHEN, CDR2 SYDVKM. The full variable domain, in which reference TRBV28 and TRBJ2-7 provide the parts outside the CDR3, is DVKVTQSSRYLVKRTGEKVFLECVQDMDHENMFWYRQDPGLGLRLIYFSYDVKMKEKGDIPEGYSVSREKKERFSLILESASTNQTSMYLCASSLRDSAYEQYFGPGTRLTVT.

The V and J genes are TRBV28 and TRBJ1-1, with 7 bases that match TRBD1. Germline V gives CDR1 MDHEN, CDR2 SYDVKM. V was clipped by 0 bases and J by 3 bases; unmatched bases: 10. This CDR3 is built from 17 residues. The CDR3: CASSLWDRPTPDTEAFF. DNA for the CDR3: TGTGCCAGCAGTTTATGGGACAGGCCCACCCCGGACACTGAAGCTTTCTTT.

The chain has TRBV28 and TRBJ2-7; the D gene is possibly TRBD1 (6 bases). The CDR3 extends over 15 amino acids. Germline CDR1 and CDR2: MDHEN and SYDVKM. The V gene lost 3 bases and the J gene lost 2 bases, with 14 bases spanning the gap. DNA for the CDR3: TGTGCCAGCAGTTTGGTTAATGGGGGCGCCTACGAGCAGTACTTC. Translation: CASSLVNGGAYEQYF.

DNA of the CDR3: TGCAGCGTCTCGCGGGGGGAGACCCAGTACTTC. Its protein is CSVSRGETQYF. The chain employs TRBV29-1 and TRBJ2-5; 7 bases agree with TRBD2. With 6 bases clipped from V and 5 bases from J, the junction kept 3 bases outside the gene matches. Germline V lookup: CDR1 SQVTM, CDR2 ANQGSEA. This CDR3 region has 11 residues. The full variable domain, completed using reference TRBV29-1 and TRBJ2-5, is SAVISQKPSRDICQRGTSLTIQCQVDSQVTMMFWYRQQPGQSLTLIATANQGSEATYESGFVIDKFPISRPNLTFSTLTVSNMSPEDSSIYLCSVSRGETQYFGPGTRLLVL.

This chain links TRBV28 with TRBJ1-2; 9 nucleotides align to TRBD1. This CDR3 is 13 amino acids long. Germline trimming cut 10 bases from V and 1 base from J; bases unmatched to any gene: 4. Germline assignment: CDR1 MDHEN and CDR2 SYDVKM. CDR3 region: CATRDRDNYGYTF. In DNA, the CDR3 is TGTGCCACCAGGGACAGGGATAACTATGGCTACACCTTC.

The chain has TRBV7-9 and TRBJ1-5, with 7 bases fitting TRBD1. The junction had 4 bases not matched to a gene; V was cut back by 5 bases and J by 3 bases. Germline V CDR1 and CDR2: SEHNR, FQNEAQ (reference sequence). This CDR3 has 14 residues. Written as DNA, the CDR3 is TGTGCCAGCAGCCTCGGGACAGCCAATCAGCCCCAGCATTTT. It codes for CASSLGTANQPQHF.

CDR3 loop: CASSPRRDRVQETQYF. Written as DNA, the CDR3 is TGTGCCAGCAGCCCCCGCCGGGACAGGGTCCAAGAGACCCAGTACTTC. The V gene is TRBV5-4, the J gene TRBJ2-5; 9 bases are shared with TRBD1. V lost 4 bases and J lost 1; bases outside the gene matches: 8. The CDR3 runs to 16 residues. CDR1 SGHNT and CDR2 YYREEE come from the germline V gene (reference sequence).

The V gene is TRBV28, the J gene TRBJ1-5, with 9 bases matching TRBD1. This CDR3 has 14 residues. V lost 6 bases to trimming and J lost 8 bases; unmatched junction nucleotides: 8. Germline V lookup: CDR1 MDHEN, CDR2 SYDVKM. The CDR3 loop is CASRDTGGEKPQHF. CDR3 nucleotide sequence: TGTGCCAGCAGAGATACAGGGGGCGAAAAGCCCCAGCATTTT.

CDR3 region: CSASERWEGGGSEAFF. Here the CDR3 DNA reads TGCAGTGCTAGTGAAAGGTGGGAGGGAGGCGGCAGTGAAGCTTTCTTT. The V and J genes are TRBV20-1 and TRBJ1-1; D call uncertain. This CDR3 comprises 16 residues. Trimming removed 3 bases from V and 7 bases from J, with 24 bases in between. From germline, CDR1 is DFQATT and CDR2 SNEGSKA (reference sequence).